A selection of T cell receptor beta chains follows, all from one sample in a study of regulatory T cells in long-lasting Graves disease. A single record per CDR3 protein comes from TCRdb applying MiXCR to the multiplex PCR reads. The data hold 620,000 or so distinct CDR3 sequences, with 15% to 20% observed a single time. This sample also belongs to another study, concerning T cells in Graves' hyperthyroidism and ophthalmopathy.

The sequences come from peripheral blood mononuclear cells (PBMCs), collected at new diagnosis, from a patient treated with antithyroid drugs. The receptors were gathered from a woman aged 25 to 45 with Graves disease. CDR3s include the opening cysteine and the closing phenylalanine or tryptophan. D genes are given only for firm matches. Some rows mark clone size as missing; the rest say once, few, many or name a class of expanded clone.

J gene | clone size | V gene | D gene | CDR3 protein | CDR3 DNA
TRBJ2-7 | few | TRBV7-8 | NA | CASSLLPDKTYEQYF | TGTGCCAGCAGTCTCCTGCCGGACAAGACCTACGAGCAGTACTTC
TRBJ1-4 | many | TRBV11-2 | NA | CASSFIQGGEKLFF | TGTGCCAGCAGCTTCATACAGGGTGGTGAAAAACTGTTTTTT
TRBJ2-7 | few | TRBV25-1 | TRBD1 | CASSGRDRPTYEQYF | TGTGCCAGCAGTGGCCGGGACAGGCCCACTTACGAGCAGTACTTC
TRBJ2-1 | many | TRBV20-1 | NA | CSARDLTNGVNEQFF | TGCAGTGCTAGAGATTTAACTAATGGTGTTAATGAGCAGTTCTTC
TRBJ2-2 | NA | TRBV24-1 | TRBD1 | CATSTGGAYTGELFF | TGTGCCACCAGTACAGGGGGCGCATACACCGGGGAGCTGTTTTTT
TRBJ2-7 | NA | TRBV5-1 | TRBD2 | CASSSTSVFYQAYEQYF | TGCGCCAGCAGCTCTACTAGCGTTTTCTACCAAGCCTACGAGCAGTACTTC
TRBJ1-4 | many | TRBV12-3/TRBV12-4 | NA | CASRGPVEKLFF | TGTGCCAGCAGGGGGCCCGTTGAAAAACTGTTTTTT
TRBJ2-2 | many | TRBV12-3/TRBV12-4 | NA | CASIGRIVMGGELFF | TGTGCCAGCATCGGGCGTATCGTAATGGGCGGGGAGCTGTTTTTT
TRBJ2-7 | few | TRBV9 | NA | CASSTSAGGQYF | TGTGCCAGCAGCACATCGGCCGGGGGGCAGTACTTC
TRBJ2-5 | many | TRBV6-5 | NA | CASSLTPTKETQYF | TGTGCCAGCAGTTTGACACCCACTAAAGAGACCCAGTACTTC
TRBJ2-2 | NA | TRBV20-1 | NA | CSAPNPQFTTGELFF | TGCAGTGCCCCCAATCCCCAATTTACCACCGGGGAGCTGTTTTTT
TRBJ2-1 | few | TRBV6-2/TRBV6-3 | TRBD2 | CASSSTSGMSDEQFF | TGTGCCAGCAGTTCAACTAGCGGGATGTCGGATGAGCAGTTCTTC
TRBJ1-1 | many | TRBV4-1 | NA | CASSQGTTEAFF | TGTGCCAGCAGTCAGGGGACCACTGAAGCTTTCTTT
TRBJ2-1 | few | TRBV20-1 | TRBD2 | CSARDRLAGGDEQFF | TGCAGTGCTAGAGATCGACTAGCGGGGGGGGATGAGCAGTTCTTC
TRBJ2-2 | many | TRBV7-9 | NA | CASSLAGWAGELFF | TGTGCCAGCAGCTTAGCTGGTTGGGCCGGGGAGCTGTTTTTT
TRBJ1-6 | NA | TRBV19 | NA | CATKGGDTSPLHF | TGTGCCACTAAGGGAGGGGATACGTCACCCCTCCACTTT
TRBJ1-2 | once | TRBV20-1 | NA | CSAPKTSGYTF | TGCAGTGCTCCGAAGACGAGTGGCTACACCTTC
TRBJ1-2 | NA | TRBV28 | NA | CASSLYPWDGYTF | TGTGCCAGCAGTTTATATCCCTGGGATGGCTACACCTTC
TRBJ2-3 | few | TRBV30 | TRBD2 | CAWSAGGISTDTQYF | TGTGCCTGGAGTGCCGGGGGGATAAGCACAGATACGCAGTATTTT
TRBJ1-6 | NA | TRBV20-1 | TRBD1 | CSARDTQGVHSPLHF | TGCAGTGCTAGAGATACCCAGGGGGTGCATTCACCCCTCCACTTT
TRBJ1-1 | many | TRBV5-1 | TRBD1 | CASSVGQTNTEAFF | TGCGCCAGCAGCGTGGGACAGACGAACACTGAAGCTTTCTTT
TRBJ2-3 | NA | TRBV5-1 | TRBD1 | CASSSSGQGMLDTQYF | TGCGCCAGCAGCTCGAGCGGACAGGGGATGTTAGATACGCAGTATTTT